This is a list of T cell receptor beta chains from one sample in a study of cytomegalovirus exposure and HLA in healthy donors. Clones were sequenced by immunoSEQ multiplex PCR, and TCRdb holds only the in-frame ones, with some missing. The profile covers roughly 92,000 clones, with 7.6% appearing a single time and approximately 2.5% taken by the ten largest. The material sequenced was PBMCs. The source of these receptors is a man aged 45-65 years in good health and CMV-seronegative. Each CDR3 is given with its conserved first and last residue. Fields, in order: V gene, J gene, D gene, clone size, CDR3 DNA, CDR3 protein. A D gene is named only where the DNA matches it firmly. Not every row has a clone size; where given, it reads once, few, many or a size class.

v_call: TRBV6-1; j_call: TRBJ2-7; d_call: -; clone_size: few; cdr3_nt: TGTGCCAGCAGTGATGCGGACATCTACGAGCAGTACTTC; cdr3_aa: CASSDADIYEQYF
v_call: TRBV7-2; j_call: TRBJ1-1; d_call: -; clone_size: few; cdr3_nt: TGTGCCAGCAGGGTTAACAGGGAGAACACTGAAGCTTTCTTT; cdr3_aa: CASRVNRENTEAFF
v_call: TRBV28; j_call: TRBJ1-1; d_call: -; clone_size: few; cdr3_nt: TGTGCCAGCAGCTTACTAAGGGGCGGAGAAGCTTTCTTT; cdr3_aa: CASSLLRGGEAFF
v_call: TRBV7-3; j_call: TRBJ2-7; d_call: -; clone_size: few; cdr3_nt: TGTGCCAGCAGCCCGCTAGGGGGTCGGGACGAGCAGTACTTC; cdr3_aa: CASSPLGGRDEQYF
v_call: TRBV10-3; j_call: TRBJ1-2; d_call: -; clone_size: -; cdr3_nt: TGTGCCATCTCGGAAATCGTAGCTTTTACGGGCTACACCTTC; cdr3_aa: CAISEIVAFTGYTF
v_call: TRBV12-5; j_call: TRBJ2-5; d_call: -; clone_size: -; cdr3_nt: TGTGCTAGTGGTTTCGTAGAAGAGACCCAGTACTTC; cdr3_aa: CASGFVEETQYF
v_call: TRBV28; j_call: TRBJ2-7; d_call: TRBD1; clone_size: -; cdr3_nt: TGTGCCACCAGGGGGCTCAACTACGAGCAGTACTTC; cdr3_aa: CATRGLNYEQYF
v_call: TRBV5-1; j_call: TRBJ2-2; d_call: -; clone_size: few; cdr3_nt: TGCGCCAGGTGCGGAGGCCTTGCTGGGGGGACCGGGGAGCTGTTTTTT; cdr3_aa: CARCGGLAGGTGELFF
v_call: TRBV2; j_call: TRBJ2-1; d_call: TRBD2; clone_size: few; cdr3_nt: TGTGCCAGCAGTGGATCCTATGGGGGACTAGCGGGAGCTTACAATGAGCAGTTCTTC; cdr3_aa: CASSGSYGGLAGAYNEQFF
v_call: TRBV28; j_call: TRBJ2-5; d_call: -; clone_size: -; cdr3_nt: TGTGCCAGCAGTTTTACGAGAGAGACCCAGTACTTC; cdr3_aa: CASSFTRETQYF
v_call: TRBV14; j_call: TRBJ2-6; d_call: TRBD1; clone_size: few; cdr3_nt: TGTGCCAGCAGCCCTCCTACAACAGGGGCTGGGGCCAACGTCCTGACTTTC; cdr3_aa: CASSPPTTGAGANVLTF
v_call: TRBV6-6; j_call: TRBJ1-4; d_call: -; clone_size: -; cdr3_nt: TGTGCCAGCAGGCTCCCAGGGACAACTAATGAAAAACTGTTTTTT; cdr3_aa: CASRLPGTTNEKLFF
v_call: TRBV7-6; j_call: TRBJ2-7; d_call: -; clone_size: -; cdr3_nt: TGTGCCAGCAGCCGCCGAACAGGGCACTCCTACGAGCAGTACTTC; cdr3_aa: CASSRRTGHSYEQYF